These 4 T cell receptor beta chains came from one sample sequenced in a study of a mutant IDH1 vaccine in newly diagnosed glioma. This sample's time point: baseline, week 1 (first vaccination visit). Treatment specified: pre-vaccination baseline after standard-of-care therapy. Sequencing was performed with immunoSEQ multiplex PCR; in TCRdb, only in-frame clones are kept and a portion is missing. The data hold tens of thousands of clones, with 79% observed a single time. The sample here was PBMCs, taken from a glioma patient treated with radiotherapy, temozolomide or both. The receptors come from a man aged 45-60 years with glioma.

The rearrangement uses TRBV7-3 and TRBJ1-5; D is unresolved. Germline loops: CDR1 SGHTA, CDR2 FQGTGA. This CDR3 spans 13 amino acids. The V and J ends lost 1 base and 8 bases respectively, with 9 bases between them. The DNA of the CDR3 is TGTGCCAGCAGCTTAAATCCCGGTGAGCCCCAGCATTTT. It codes for CASSLNPGEPQHF.

V usage is TRBV4-2 and J usage is TRBJ1-2; 8 nucleotides agree with TRBD1. The CDR3 spans 14 residues. The trim removed 1 base at V and 7 bases at J, leaving 5 bases unmatched. From germline, CDR1 is LGHNA and CDR2 YNFKEQ. The CDR3 loop is CASSQGDRRGGYTF. CDR3 DNA: TGTGCCAGCAGCCAAGGGGACAGGCGGGGTGGCTACACCTTC.

The chain is built from TRBV10-3 and TRBJ2-1, with 8 nucleotides matching TRBD2. Looked up from germline, CDR1 is ENHRY and CDR2 is SYGVKD. The V gene end was trimmed by 6 bases and the J gene end by 0 bases; junction bases not matched to a gene: 7. The CDR3 is made up of 16 amino acids. This CDR3 reads CAIRGAGESSYNEQFF. In DNA form, the CDR3 reads TGTGCCATCAGGGGAGCGGGGGAAAGCTCCTACAATGAGCAGTTCTTC.

This rearrangement joins TRBV2 to TRBJ1-6; the D is unclear. The CDR3 loop spans 15 amino acids. Trimming removed 4 bases from V and 6 bases from J, with 13 bases in between. Germline CDR1 SNHLY, CDR2 FYNNEI. The CDR3 region has the DNA TGTGCCAGCAGTGGAGCTGGACGGGTTAATTCACCCCTCCACTTT. This translates into CASSGAGRVNSPLHF. Combining the CDR3 with reference TRBV2 and TRBJ1-6 gives the whole variable domain EPEVTQTPSHQVTQMGQEVILRCVPISNHLYFYWYRQILGQKVEFLVSFYNNEISEKSEIFDDQFSVERPDGSNFTLKIRSTKLEDSAMYFCASSGAGRVNSPLHFGNGTRLTVT.